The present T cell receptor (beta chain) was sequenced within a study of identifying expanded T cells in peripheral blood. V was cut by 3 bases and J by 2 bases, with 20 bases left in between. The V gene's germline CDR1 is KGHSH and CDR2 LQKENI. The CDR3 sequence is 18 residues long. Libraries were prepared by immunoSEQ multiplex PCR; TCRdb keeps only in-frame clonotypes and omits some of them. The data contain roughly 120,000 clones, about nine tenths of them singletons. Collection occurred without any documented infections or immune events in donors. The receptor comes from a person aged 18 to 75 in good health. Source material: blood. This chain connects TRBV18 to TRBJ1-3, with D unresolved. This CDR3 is CASSPIQTGGGTGNTIYF. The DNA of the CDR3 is TGTGCCAGCTCACCGATCCAGACGGGAGGTGGAACTGGAAACACCATATATTTT.